A single sample is the source of the 9 T cell receptor beta chains below, sequenced in a study of CD8 T cells in ankylosing spondylitis. What these receptors recognize is not known. TCRdb re-derived calls from the 5' RACE reads in MiXCR, one entry per CDR3 protein. The sample includes 100,000 to 150,000 distinct CDR3 sequences, roughly 17% of them seen just once. Overall study results and limits: Within ankylosing spondylitis blood, a TCR beta motif made up of fewer than ten highly homologous variants appeared to be characteristic.

Specimen: blood, either unsorted or a sorted T cell fraction (not recorded which). All receptors derive from a male donor with ankylosing spondylitis.

This clonotype was counted between two and nine times. This sequence joins TRBV5-1 and TRBJ2-2; no firm D call. V lost 2 bases to trimming and J lost 1 base, with 6 bases between them. Germline CDR1 SGHRS, CDR2 YFSETQ. The CDR3 totals 14 residues. DNA for the CDR3: TGCGCCAGCAGCTTCAGGCAGAACACCGGGGAGCTGTTTTTT. Protein product: CASSFRQNTGELFF. Using reference TRBV5-1 and TRBJ2-2 for the parts outside the CDR3, the full variable domain is KAGVTQTPRYLIKTRGQQVTLSCSPISGHRSVSWYQQTPGQGLQFLFEYFSETQRNKGNFPGRFSGRQFSNSRSEMNVSTLELGDSALYLCASSFRQNTGELFFGEGSRLTVL.

This clonotype has more than one count but fewer than ten. J is TRBJ2-3 and V is TRBV1; no DNA check was done on the table's D call, TRBD2. TRBV1 is flagged as a pseudogene. This CDR3 is 17 amino acids long. CDR3 sequence (DNA): TGCACCAGCAGCCGAAAACCGGGACTGACTAGCACAGATACGCAGTATTTT. It encodes CTSSRKPGLTSTDTQYF.

J is TRBJ1-1 and V is TRBV3-1; D perhaps matches TRBD1 (6 bases). The CDR3 has 15 amino acids. Trimming cost V 3 bases and J 0 bases, with 11 bases left between them. Germline V CDR1 and CDR2: LGHDT, YNNKEL (reference sequence). CDR3 sequence reads: CASSHHQGMNTEAFF. DNA for the CDR3: TGTGCCAGCAGCCACCATCAGGGGATGAACACTGAAGCTTTCTTT.

The chain couples TRBV7-9 to TRBJ2-7; D is uncertain. Trimming pared 4 bases from V and 3 bases from J, leaving 10 bases between. CDR3 length: 13 residues. Germline assignment: CDR1 SEHNR and CDR2 FQNEAQ (reference sequence). CDR3 in DNA: TGTGCCAGCAGCTCGGGCAGCTACTACGAGCAGTACTTC. This gives the protein CASSSGSYYEQYF. Complete variable domain (other parts from reference TRBV7-9 and TRBJ2-7): DTGVSQNPRHKITKRGQNVTFRCDPISEHNRLYWYRQTLGQGPEFLTYFQNEAQLEKSRLLSDRFSAERPKGSFSTLEIQRTEQGDSAMYLCASSSGSYYEQYFGPGTRLTVT.

Ten or more counts support this clonotype. V is TRBV4-3 and J is TRBJ2-7, with 9 bases fitting TRBD2. Trimming took 8 bases from V and 3 from J; bases not matched to a gene: 8. This CDR3 has 14 amino acids. Germline assignment: CDR1 LGHNA and CDR2 YSLEER. The DNA for the CDR3 is TGCGCCAGCGCCGAAGGTAGCGGGAGCTACGAGCAGTACTTC. Residues: CASAEGSGSYEQYF.

J is TRBJ2-4 and V is TRBV27, with TRBD1 matching over 7 bases. The germline CDR1 and CDR2 sequences are MNHEY and SMNVEV (reference sequence). CDR3 length: 14 residues. With V trimmed by 3 bases and J by 8 bases, 7 bases remained unmatched. The CDR3 here is CASSFRGRGYIQYF. The CDR3 DNA reads as TGTGCCAGCAGTTTCAGGGGGAGAGGGTACATTCAGTACTTC.

This clonotype was observed a handful of times. The genes are TRBV4-1 and TRBJ1-6; the D gene is possibly TRBD1 (5 bases). Germline values: CDR1 MGHRA, CDR2 YSYEKL. The CDR3 totals 16 residues. Trimming took 0 bases from V and 5 from J, leaving 11 bases between them. The CDR3 loop reads CASSQEGVGDNSPLHF. DNA of the CDR3: TGCGCCAGCAGCCAAGAGGGGGTTGGCGATAATTCACCCCTCCACTTT.

This clonotype was picked up a small number of times. The chain recombines TRBV12-3 or TRBV12-4 with TRBJ2-7; no firm D call. This CDR3 has 14 residues. Trimming cost V 5 bases and J 6 bases, with 17 bases left between them. In DNA, the CDR3 is TGTGCCAGCAGTCCGTCTGGCCGGCCTCCCGAGCAGTACTTC. It translates to CASSPSGRPPEQYF.

This clonotype was detected many times. V usage is TRBV3-1 and J usage is TRBJ2-1, with D unclear. The germline V and J ends were trimmed by 1 base and 6 bases, with 7 bases remaining between them. Germline V gene sequence: CDR1 LGHDT, CDR2 YNNKEL (reference sequence). The CDR3 is 13 amino acids. The CDR3 sequence is CASSQAPSNEQFF. CDR3 sequence (DNA): TGTGCCAGCAGCCAAGCCCCATCCAATGAGCAGTTCTTC.